The 13 T cell receptor beta chains below all came from one sample that was sequenced in a study of blood T cell repertoires in COVID-19. Method: immunoSEQ multiplex PCR; TCRdb's copy keeps in-frame clones and lacks some. This sample carries over 45,000 clones, just over 85% of them seen once, and the ten largest clones take roughly 2.9%. Material for sequencing was peripheral blood. Source of these receptors: a woman older than 75 with acute or convalescent COVID-19.

The rearrangement links TRBV5-1 to TRBJ2-3, with 11 bases matching TRBD2. Germline CDR1 SGHRS, CDR2 YFSETQ. V dropped 3 bases and J dropped 3; count of bases not matched to a gene: 18. There are 20 residues in the CDR3. This chain's CDR3 is CASSWENTSGGQFGTDTQYF. Here the CDR3 DNA reads TGCGCCAGCAGCTGGGAGAATACTAGCGGGGGCCAGTTTGGGACAGATACGCAGTATTTT.

The chain couples TRBV12-3 or TRBV12-4 to TRBJ1-1, with a weak D call TRBD1 (5 bases). V lost 6 bases and J 3 bases, leaving 11 bases between the germline ends. The CDR3 has 13 residues. CDR3 sequence (DNA): TGTGCCAGCAGCCGAGACAGTTACACTGAAGCTTTCTTT. Residues: CASSRDSYTEAFF.

CDR3 amino acids: CAIMPDVGGAFSYNEQFF. The CDR3 DNA reads TGTGCCATCATGCCTGACGTGGGGGGGGCTTTCTCCTACAATGAGCAGTTCTTC. The genes are TRBV10-3 and TRBJ2-1; weak D call: TRBD2 (7 bases). The V end lost 7 bases, the J end lost 0 bases, and 22 bases lay between the germline ends. Germline CDR1 reads ENHRY; CDR2 reads SYGVKD. This CDR3 has 18 residues.

The V call is TRBV19, the J call TRBJ1-1; D remains unclear. The CDR3 spans 14 residues. The V gene's germline CDR1 is LNHDA and CDR2 SQIVND (reference sequence). Trimming left V 3 bases short and J 1 base short, with 9 bases between. CDR3 in amino acids: CASSMREGNTEAFF. CDR3 sequence (DNA): TGTGCCAGTAGTATGCGGGAAGGGAACACTGAAGCTTTCTTT.

The chain links TRBV4-1 to TRBJ2-1; a weak D match, TRBD2 (5 bases). Looked up from germline, CDR1 is MGHRA and CDR2 is YSYEKL. The V gene lost 4 bases and the J gene lost 0 bases, with 13 bases spanning the gap. The CDR3 totals 16 residues. CDR3 sequence: CASSRSESSSYNEQFF. The CDR3 bases are TGCGCCAGCAGCCGTAGCGAGTCGAGCTCCTACAATGAGCAGTTCTTC.

The rearrangement uses TRBV3-1 (or the pseudogene TRBV3-2) and TRBJ1-1; TRBD1 is a possible D gene (5 bases). Trimming shortened V by 3 bases and J by 5 bases, and 13 bases separated the two germline ends. The germline gives CDR1 LGHDT, CDR2 YNNKEL (reference sequence). The CDR3 has 14 residues. The CDR3, as DNA: TGTGCCAGCAGCCAGGGACTGGGGATGACTGAAGCTTTCTTT. As protein: CASSQGLGMTEAFF.

This rearrangement joins TRBV30 to TRBJ2-7; 8 nucleotides line up with TRBD2. The germline CDR1 and CDR2 sequences are GTSNPN and SVGIG (reference sequence). This CDR3 spans 13 amino acids. Trimming removed 2 bases from V and 7 bases from J; junction bases left unmatched: 7. Here the CDR3 reads CAWSPRTGGEQYF. CDR3 sequence (DNA): TGTGCCTGGAGTCCCAGGACGGGAGGGGAGCAGTACTTC.

The V call is TRBV11-1, the J call TRBJ1-2; D is unresolved. The CDR3 extends over 15 amino acids. Trimming removed 1 base at V and 0 bases at J, with 9 bases between. Germline CDR1 and CDR2: SGHAT and FQDESV (reference sequence). The CDR3 bases are TGTGCCAGCAGCTTAGAGGCCACAGCTAACTATGGCTACACCTTC. The encoded protein is CASSLEATANYGYTF.

V gene TRBV6-5 combines with J gene TRBJ2-1; TRBD1 matches at 9 bases. Germline CDR1 MNHEY, CDR2 SVGAGI. The CDR3 length is 15 residues. The trim removed 7 bases at V and 5 bases at J, leaving 9 bases unmatched. The CDR3 reads CASIRGGQGNNEQFF. CDR3 sequence (DNA): TGTGCCAGCATTAGAGGGGGACAGGGTAACAATGAGCAGTTCTTC.

CDR3 nucleotides: TGTGCCACCCGGGGGGCGCTGAACACTGAAGCTTTCTTT. It yields the protein CATRGALNTEAFF. The chain is built from TRBV10-3 and TRBJ1-1, with a tentative D call TRBD1 (6 bases). There are 13 residues in the CDR3. Between the trimmed V and J ends, which lost 10 bases and 0 bases, there was a span of 12 bases. CDR1 ENHRY and CDR2 SYGVKD come from the germline V gene.

This rearrangement joins TRBV27 to TRBJ1-1; the D gene is possibly TRBD1 (6 bases). The V gene lost 7 bases and the J gene lost 0 bases, with 21 bases spanning the gap. There are 17 residues in the CDR3. Germline lookup yields CDR1 MNHEY and CDR2 SMNVEV (reference sequence). The CDR3 DNA reads as TGTGCCAGCACCCCTCGAACGAGGGGGATTCTGAACACTGAAGCTTTCTTT. It encodes CASTPRTRGILNTEAFF.

The V and J genes are TRBV7-9 and TRBJ2-5; tentatively, D is TRBD2 (5 bases). CDR3 size: 11 residues. V was shortened by 4 bases and J by 5 bases, with 5 bases between the two germline ends. Germline V gene lookup returns CDR1 SEHNR and CDR2 FQNEAQ (reference sequence). For the CDR3, the DNA is TGTGCCAGCAGCTCGGGGGAGACCCAGTACTTC. Translating gives CASSSGETQYF.

The V gene is TRBV5-6, the J gene TRBJ1-4; no firm D call. The germline V and J ends were trimmed by 1 base and 8 bases, with 9 bases remaining between them. Germline V gene data show CDR1 as SGHDT and CDR2 as YYEEEE. This CDR3 comprises 13 residues. The CDR3 DNA sequence: TGTGCCAGCAGCTTGTACGTGGAGGAAAAACTGTTTTTT. Its protein is CASSLYVEEKLFF.